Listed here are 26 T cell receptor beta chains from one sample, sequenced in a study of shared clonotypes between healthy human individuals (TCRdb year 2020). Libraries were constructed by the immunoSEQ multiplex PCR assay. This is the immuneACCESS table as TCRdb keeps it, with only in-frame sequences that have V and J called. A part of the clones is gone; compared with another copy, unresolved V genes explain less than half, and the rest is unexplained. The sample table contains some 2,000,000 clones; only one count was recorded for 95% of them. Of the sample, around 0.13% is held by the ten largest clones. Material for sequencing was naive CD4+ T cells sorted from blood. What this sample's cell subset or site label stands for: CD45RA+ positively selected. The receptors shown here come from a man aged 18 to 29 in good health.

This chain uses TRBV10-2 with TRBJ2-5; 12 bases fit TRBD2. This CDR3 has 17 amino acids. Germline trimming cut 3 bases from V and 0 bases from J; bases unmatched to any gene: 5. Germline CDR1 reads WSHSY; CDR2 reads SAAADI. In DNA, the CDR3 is TGCGCCAGCAGTGACACTAGCGGGGGGATTTACCAAGAGACCCAGTACTTC. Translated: CASSDTSGGIYQETQYF.

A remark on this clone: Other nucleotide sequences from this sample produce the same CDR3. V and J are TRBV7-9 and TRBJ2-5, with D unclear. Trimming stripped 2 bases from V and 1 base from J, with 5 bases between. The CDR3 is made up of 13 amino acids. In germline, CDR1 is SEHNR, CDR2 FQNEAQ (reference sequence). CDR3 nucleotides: TGTGCCAGCAGCTTACCGCTCCAAGAGACCCAGTACTTC. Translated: CASSLPLQETQYF. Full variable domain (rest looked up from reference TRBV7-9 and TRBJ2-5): DTGVSQNPRHKITKRGQNVTFRCDPISEHNRLYWYRQTLGQGPEFLTYFQNEAQLEKSRLLSDRFSAERPKGSFSTLEIQRTEQGDSAMYLCASSLPLQETQYFGPGTRLLVL.

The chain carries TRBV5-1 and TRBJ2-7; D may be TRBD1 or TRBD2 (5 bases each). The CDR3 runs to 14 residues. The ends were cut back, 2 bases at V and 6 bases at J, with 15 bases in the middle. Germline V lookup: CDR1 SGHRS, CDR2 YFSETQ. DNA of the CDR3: TGCGCCAGCAGCTTTGGGCAGGGACCCTCCGAGCAGTACTTC. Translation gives CASSFGQGPSEQYF.

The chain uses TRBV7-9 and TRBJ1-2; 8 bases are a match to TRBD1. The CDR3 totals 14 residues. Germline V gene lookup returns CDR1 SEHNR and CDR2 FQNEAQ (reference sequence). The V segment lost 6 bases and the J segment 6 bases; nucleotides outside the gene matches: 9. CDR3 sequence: CASSLSGGGNGYTF. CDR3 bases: TGTGCCAGCAGTTTGTCAGGGGGCGGAAATGGCTACACCTTC.

The chain's CDR3 is CASSLDRVGEQYF. The CDR3 bases are TGTGCCAGCAGCTTGGACAGGGTGGGGGAGCAGTACTTC. This chain joins TRBV5-6 and TRBJ2-7, with TRBD1 as a possible D gene (6 bases). Deletions cut 0 bases from V and 7 bases from J, with 11 bases between. Per germline, CDR1 SGHDT and CDR2 YYEEEE. This CDR3 comprises 13 residues. Full variable domain (missing parts from reference TRBV5-6 and TRBJ2-7): DAGVTQSPTHLIKTRGQQVTLRCSPKSGHDTVSWYQQALGQGPQFIFQYYEEEERQRGNFPDRFSGHQFPNYSSELNVNALLLGDSALYLCASSLDRVGEQYFGPGTRLTVT.

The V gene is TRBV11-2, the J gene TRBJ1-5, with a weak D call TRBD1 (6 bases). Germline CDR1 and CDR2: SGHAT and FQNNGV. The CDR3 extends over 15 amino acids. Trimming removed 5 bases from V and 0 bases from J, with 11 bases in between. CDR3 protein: CASSQTGYSNQPQHF. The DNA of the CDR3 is TGTGCCAGCAGCCAGACAGGCTATAGCAATCAGCCCCAGCATTTT.

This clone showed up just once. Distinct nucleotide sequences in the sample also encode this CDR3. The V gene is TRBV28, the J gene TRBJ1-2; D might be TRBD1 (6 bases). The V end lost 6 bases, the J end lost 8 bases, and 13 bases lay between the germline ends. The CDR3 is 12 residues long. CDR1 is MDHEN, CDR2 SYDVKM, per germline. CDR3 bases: TGTGCCAGCAGCTTACCCGACAGGGGCTACACCTTC. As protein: CASSLPDRGYTF.

The CDR3, as DNA: TGCGCCAGCAGCCATTCCGGGACTAGCGGGGGCGGAGATACGCAGTATTTT. Translating it yields CASSHSGTSGGGDTQYF. This chain links TRBV5-1 with TRBJ2-3; TRBD2 agrees at 14 bases. Germline CDR1 is SGHRS and CDR2 is YFSETQ. The V segment lost 4 bases and the J segment 5 bases; nucleotides outside the gene matches: 9. The CDR3 is 17 amino acids.

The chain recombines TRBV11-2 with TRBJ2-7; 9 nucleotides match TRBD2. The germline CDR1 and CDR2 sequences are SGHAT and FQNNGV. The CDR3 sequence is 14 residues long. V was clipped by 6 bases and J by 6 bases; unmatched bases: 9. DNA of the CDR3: TGTGCCAGCAGACGGGTGCGGGAGGGCCGCGAGCAGTACTTC. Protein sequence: CASRRVREGREQYF.

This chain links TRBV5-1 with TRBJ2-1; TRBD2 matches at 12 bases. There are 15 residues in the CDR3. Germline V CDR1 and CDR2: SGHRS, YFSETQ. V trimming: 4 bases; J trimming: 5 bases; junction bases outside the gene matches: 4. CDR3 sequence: CASSTLAGGDNEQFF. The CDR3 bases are TGCGCCAGCAGCACCCTAGCGGGAGGGGACAATGAGCAGTTCTTC.

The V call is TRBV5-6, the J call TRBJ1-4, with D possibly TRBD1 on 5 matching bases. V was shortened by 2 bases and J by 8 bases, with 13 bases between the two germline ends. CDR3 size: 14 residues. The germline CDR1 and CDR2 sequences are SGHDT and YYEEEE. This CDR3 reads CASSFRDGGEKLFF. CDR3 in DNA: TGTGCCAGCAGCTTCCGGGACGGTGGGGAAAAACTGTTTTTT.

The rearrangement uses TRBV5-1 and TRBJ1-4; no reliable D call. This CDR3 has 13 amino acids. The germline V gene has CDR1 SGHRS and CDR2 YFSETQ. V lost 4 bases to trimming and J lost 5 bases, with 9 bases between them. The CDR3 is CASSLSENEKLFF. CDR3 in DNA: TGCGCCAGCAGCCTCTCGGAGAATGAAAAACTGTTTTTT.

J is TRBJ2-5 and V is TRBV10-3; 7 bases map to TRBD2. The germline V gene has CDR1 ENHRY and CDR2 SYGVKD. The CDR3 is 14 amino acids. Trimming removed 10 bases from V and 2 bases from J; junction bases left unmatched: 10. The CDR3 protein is CATLSGTKQETQYF. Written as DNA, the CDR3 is TGTGCCACCTTATCCGGGACTAAGCAAGAGACCCAGTACTTC.

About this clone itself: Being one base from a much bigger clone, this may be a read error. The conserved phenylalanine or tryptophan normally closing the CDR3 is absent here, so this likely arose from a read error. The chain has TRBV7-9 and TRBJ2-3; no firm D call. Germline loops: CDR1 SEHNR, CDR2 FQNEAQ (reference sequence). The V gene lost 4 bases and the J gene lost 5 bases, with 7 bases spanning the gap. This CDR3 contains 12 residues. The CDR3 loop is CASSSSGDTQYS. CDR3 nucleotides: TGTGCCAGCAGCTCCTCGGGAGATACGCAGTATTCT.

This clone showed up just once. The CDR3, as DNA: TGCGCCAGCATAGGACAGGGCTTCACCGGGGAGCTGTTTTTT. This gives the protein CASIGQGFTGELFF. The chain has TRBV5-1 and TRBJ2-2; 8 nucleotides agree with TRBD1. Germline loops: CDR1 SGHRS, CDR2 YFSETQ. The CDR3 loop spans 14 amino acids. V shed 6 bases and J 4 bases; nucleotides not matched to a gene: 5.

As DNA, the CDR3 is TGTGCCAGCACCCCAGGGGTCACGGGTTACAATGAGCAGTTCTTC. It translates to CASTPGVTGYNEQFF. The chain employs TRBV6-1 and TRBJ2-1; weak D call: TRBD1 (6 bases). Germline loops: CDR1 MNHNS, CDR2 SASEGT. The CDR3 extends over 15 amino acids. Trimming removed 7 bases at V and 4 bases at J, with 17 bases between.

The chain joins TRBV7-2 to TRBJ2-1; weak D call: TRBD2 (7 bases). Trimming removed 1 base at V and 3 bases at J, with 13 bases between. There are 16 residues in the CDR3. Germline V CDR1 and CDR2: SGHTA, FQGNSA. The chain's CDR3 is CASSLEGVAGYNEQFF. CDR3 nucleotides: TGTGCCAGCAGCTTAGAGGGGGTAGCGGGCTACAATGAGCAGTTCTTC.

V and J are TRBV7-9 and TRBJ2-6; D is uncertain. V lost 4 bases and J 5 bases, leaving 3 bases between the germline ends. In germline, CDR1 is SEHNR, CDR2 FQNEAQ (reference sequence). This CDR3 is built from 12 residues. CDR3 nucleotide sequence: TGTGCCAGCAGCTCCTGGGCCAACGTCCTGACTTTC. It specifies CASSSWANVLTF.

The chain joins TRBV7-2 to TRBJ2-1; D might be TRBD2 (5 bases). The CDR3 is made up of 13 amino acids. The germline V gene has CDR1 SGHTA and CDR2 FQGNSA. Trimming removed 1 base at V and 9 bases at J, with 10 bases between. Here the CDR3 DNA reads TGTGCCAGCAGCTTAGGGTGGGAGAGTGAGCAGTTCTTC. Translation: CASSLGWESEQFF.

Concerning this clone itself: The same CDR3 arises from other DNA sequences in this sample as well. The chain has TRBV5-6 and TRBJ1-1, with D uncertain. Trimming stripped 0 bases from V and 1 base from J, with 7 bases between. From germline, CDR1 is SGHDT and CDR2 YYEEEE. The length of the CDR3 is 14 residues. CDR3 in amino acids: CASSLGTANTEAFF. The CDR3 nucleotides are TGTGCCAGCAGCTTGGGCACAGCGAACACTGAAGCTTTCTTT.

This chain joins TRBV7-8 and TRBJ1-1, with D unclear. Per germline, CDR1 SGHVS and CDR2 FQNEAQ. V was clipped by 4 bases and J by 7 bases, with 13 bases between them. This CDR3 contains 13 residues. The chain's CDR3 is CASSSVPPDEAFF. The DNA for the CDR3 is TGTGCCAGCAGCTCCGTTCCTCCGGATGAAGCTTTCTTT.

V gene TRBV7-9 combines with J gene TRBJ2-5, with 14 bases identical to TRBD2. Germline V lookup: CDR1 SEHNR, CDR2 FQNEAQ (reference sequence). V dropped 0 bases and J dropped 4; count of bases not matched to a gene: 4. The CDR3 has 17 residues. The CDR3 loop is CASSLAEGLAGAETQYF. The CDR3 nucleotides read TGTGCCAGCAGCTTAGCCGAGGGACTAGCGGGAGCAGAGACCCAGTACTTC.

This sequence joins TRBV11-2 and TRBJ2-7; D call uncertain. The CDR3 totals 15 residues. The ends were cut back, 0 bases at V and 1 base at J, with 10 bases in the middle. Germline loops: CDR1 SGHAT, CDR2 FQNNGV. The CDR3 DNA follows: TGTGCCAGCAGCTTAGATATAGGGCTATCCTACGAGCAGTACTTC. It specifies CASSLDIGLSYEQYF.

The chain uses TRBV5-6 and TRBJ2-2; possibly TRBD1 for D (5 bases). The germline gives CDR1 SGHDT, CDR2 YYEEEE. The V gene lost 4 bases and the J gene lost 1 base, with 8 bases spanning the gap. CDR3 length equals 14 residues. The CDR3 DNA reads TGTGCCAGCAGCGTCAGGGTGAACACCGGGGAGCTGTTTTTT. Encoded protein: CASSVRVNTGELFF.

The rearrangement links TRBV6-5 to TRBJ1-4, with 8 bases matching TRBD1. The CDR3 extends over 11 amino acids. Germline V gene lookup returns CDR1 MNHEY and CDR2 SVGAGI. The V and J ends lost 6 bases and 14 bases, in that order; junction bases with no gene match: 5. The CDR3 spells CASRSGGQLFF. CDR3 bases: TGTGCCAGCAGGTCAGGGGGCCAGCTGTTTTTT.

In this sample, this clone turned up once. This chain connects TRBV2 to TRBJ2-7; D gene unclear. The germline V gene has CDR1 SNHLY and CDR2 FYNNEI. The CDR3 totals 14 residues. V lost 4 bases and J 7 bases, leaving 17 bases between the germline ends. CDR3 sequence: CASSGLDVLTEQYF. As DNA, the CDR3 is TGTGCCAGCAGTGGCCTGGACGTACTGACGGAGCAGTACTTC.